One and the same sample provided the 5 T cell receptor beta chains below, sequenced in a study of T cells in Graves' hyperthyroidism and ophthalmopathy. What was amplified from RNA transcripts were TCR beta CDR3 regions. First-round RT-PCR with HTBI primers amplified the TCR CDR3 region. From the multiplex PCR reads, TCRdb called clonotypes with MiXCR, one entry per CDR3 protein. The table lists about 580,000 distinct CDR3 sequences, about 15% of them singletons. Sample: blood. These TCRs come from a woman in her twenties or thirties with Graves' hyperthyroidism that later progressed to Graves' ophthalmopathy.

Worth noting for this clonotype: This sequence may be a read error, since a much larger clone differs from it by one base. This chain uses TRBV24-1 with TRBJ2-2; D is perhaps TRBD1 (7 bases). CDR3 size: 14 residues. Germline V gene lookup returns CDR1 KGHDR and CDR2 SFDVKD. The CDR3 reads CAVAGGTITGGLFF. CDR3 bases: TGTGCCGTCGCAGGGGGGACGATCACCGGGGGGCTGTTTTTT.

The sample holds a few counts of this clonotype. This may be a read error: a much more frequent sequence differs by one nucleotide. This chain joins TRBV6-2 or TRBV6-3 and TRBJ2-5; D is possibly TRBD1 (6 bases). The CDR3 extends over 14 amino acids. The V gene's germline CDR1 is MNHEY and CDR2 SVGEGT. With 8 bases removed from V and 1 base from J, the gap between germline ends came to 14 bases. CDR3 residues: CASGLGQIQETQYF. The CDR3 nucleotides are TGTGCCAGCGGACTTGGACAGATCCAAGAGACCCAGTACTTC.

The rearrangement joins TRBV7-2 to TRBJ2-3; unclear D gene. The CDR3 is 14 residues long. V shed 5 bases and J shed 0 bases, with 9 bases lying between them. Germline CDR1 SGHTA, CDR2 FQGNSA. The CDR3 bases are TGTGCCAGCAGCGTTACTACTAGCACAGATACGCAGTATTTT. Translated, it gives CASSVTTSTDTQYF. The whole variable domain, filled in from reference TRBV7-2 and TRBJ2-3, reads GAGVSQSPSNKVTEKGKDVELRCDPISGHTALYWYRQSLGQGLEFLIYFQGNSAPDKSGLPSDRFSAERTGGSVSTLTIQRTQQEDSAVYLCASSVTTSTDTQYFGPGTRLTVL.

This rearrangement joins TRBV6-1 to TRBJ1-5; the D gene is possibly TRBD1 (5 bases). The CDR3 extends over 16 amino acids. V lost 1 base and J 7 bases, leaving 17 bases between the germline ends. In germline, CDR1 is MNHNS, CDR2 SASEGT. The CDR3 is CASSEGVGQGGQPQHF. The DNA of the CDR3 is TGTGCCAGCAGTGAAGGGGTTGGGCAGGGAGGACAGCCCCAGCATTTT.

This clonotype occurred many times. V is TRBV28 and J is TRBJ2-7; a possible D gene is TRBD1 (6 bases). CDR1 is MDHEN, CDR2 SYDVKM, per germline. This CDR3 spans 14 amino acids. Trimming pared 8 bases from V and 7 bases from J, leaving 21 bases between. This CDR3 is CASLGLRGTGEQYF. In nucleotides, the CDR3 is TGTGCCAGCCTGGGTCTTAGGGGGACGGGAGAGCAGTACTTC.